Listed here are 16 T cell receptor beta chains from one sample, sequenced in a study of blood T cells in healthy people across ages. Alongside a J-beta primer mix, a sample-barcoded 5' primer served in a second PCR lasting roughly 6 to 12 cycles. TCRdb ran MiXCR on the 5' RACE reads and lists one entry per CDR3 protein. Seen here are hundreds of thousands of distinct CDR3 sequences, about 49% observed once, and the top ten hold over 40%. Sequenced: blood. Every receptor here comes from a man aged 60 to 69 in good health.

The chain links TRBV7-2 to TRBJ2-1; D is unclear. The CDR3 is made up of 15 amino acids. V gave up 6 bases and J gave up 1 base, with 13 bases separating them. The germline V gene encodes CDR1 SGHTA and CDR2 FQGNSA. The CDR3 here is CASRRTGQSYNEQFF. In nucleotides, the CDR3 is TGTGCCAGCAGGCGCACCGGGCAATCCTACAATGAGCAGTTCTTC.

In DNA form, the CDR3 reads TGTGCCTGGAGCGATAACAGGGTTCTGGGCTACACCTTC. Its protein is CAWSDNRVLGYTF. The chain links TRBV30 to TRBJ1-2; D may be TRBD1 (6 bases). The V end was cut by 3 bases, the J end by 8 bases, with 16 bases between. The germline gives CDR1 GTSNPN, CDR2 SVGIG (reference sequence). This CDR3 contains 13 residues.

Worth noting for this clonotype: At one end the junction does not follow the germline gene, possibly because of a read error. This chain uses TRBV20-1 with TRBJ2-5; a possible D gene is TRBD1 (6 bases). The germline CDR1 and CDR2 sequences are DFQATT and SNEGSKA (reference sequence). The CDR3 loop spans 13 amino acids. The CDR3 loop reads CSATGYEGETQYF. The CDR3 DNA reads TGCAGCGCTACAGGGTACGAGGGAGAGACCCAGTACTTC.

The rearrangement joins TRBV5-1 to TRBJ2-7, with D possibly matching TRBD1 (6 bases). There are 14 residues in the CDR3. Trimming cost V 3 bases and J 2 bases, with 12 bases left between them. Germline CDR1 and CDR2: SGHRS and YFSETQ. The CDR3 DNA reads as TGCGCCAGCAGCTCCTTGGACAGCACCTACGAGCAGTACTTC. It is translated as CASSSLDSTYEQYF.

This clonotype was counted between two and nine times. This chain links TRBV2 with TRBJ2-4; 7 nucleotides line up with TRBD1. The J call may be faulty, since TRBJ2-5 better matches the DNA end. Germline CDR1 and CDR2: SNHLY and FYNNEI. This CDR3 is 15 amino acids long. CDR3 DNA: TGTGCCAGCAGTGAACTACAGGGGATCGTGAAGACCCAGTACTTC. Translation gives CASSELQGIVKTQYF.

This clonotype was found a few times. The chain joins TRBV20-1 to TRBJ2-7; TRBD2 matches 12 bases. Germline values: CDR1 DFQATT, CDR2 SNEGSKA (reference sequence). The CDR3 runs 13 residues. The V gene end was trimmed by 6 bases and the J gene end by 4 bases; junction bases not matched to a gene: 4. The CDR3 spells CSARTSGEYEQYF. For the CDR3, the DNA is TGCAGTGCGCGGACTAGCGGGGAGTACGAGCAGTACTTC.

The gene calls are TRBV4-1 and TRBJ2-7; D might be TRBD1 (7 bases). The CDR3 has 15 amino acids. V lost 0 bases and J 5 bases, leaving 14 bases between the germline ends. CDR1 MGHRA and CDR2 YSYEKL come from the germline V gene. The CDR3 region has the DNA TGCGCCAGCAGCCAAGATCTCGCAGGGGGGAACGAGCAGTACTTC. Its protein is CASSQDLAGGNEQYF.

The chain joins TRBV27 to TRBJ1-1; the D is unclear. From germline, CDR1 is MNHEY and CDR2 SMNVEV (reference sequence). The germline V and J ends were trimmed by 4 bases and 4 bases, with 22 bases remaining between them. The CDR3 spans 17 residues. The CDR3 region is CASSSSGSTRVSTEAFF. The CDR3 DNA reads TGTGCCAGCAGTTCCTCAGGATCGACCAGAGTGAGCACTGAAGCTTTCTTT.

The chain's CDR3 is CASSLTGWDAFF. The CDR3 DNA reads TGTGCCAGCAGCTTAACGGGGTGGGATGCTTTCTTT. This chain uses TRBV7-9 with TRBJ1-1; D call uncertain. V shed 2 bases and J shed 11 bases, with 12 bases lying between them. Per the germline V gene, CDR1 is SEHNR and CDR2 is FQNEAQ (reference sequence). This CDR3 spans 12 amino acids. The full variable domain, in which reference TRBV7-9 and TRBJ1-1 provide the parts outside the CDR3, is DTGVSQNPRHKITKRGQNVTFRCDPISEHNRLYWYRQTLGQGPEFLTYFQNEAQLEKSRLLSDRFSAERPKGSFSTLEIQRTEQGDSAMYLCASSLTGWDAFFGQGTRLTVV.

The gene calls are TRBV6-2 or TRBV6-3 and TRBJ2-7; 7 nucleotides align to TRBD2. The CDR3 length is 14 residues. Germline CDR1 MNHEY, CDR2 SVGEGT. V lost 7 bases, J lost 6 bases, and 12 bases stayed unmatched. The CDR3 sequence is CASTRSGVSLEQYF. CDR3 DNA sequence: TGTGCCAGCACCCGGAGCGGGGTCTCCCTCGAGCAGTACTTC.

This clonotype showed up many times. The chain links TRBV28 to TRBJ2-7; D might be TRBD1 or TRBD2, each matching 5 bases. Germline CDR1 MDHEN, CDR2 SYDVKM. V gave up 3 bases and J gave up 1 base, with 10 bases separating them. The CDR3 consists of 14 residues. As DNA, the CDR3 is TGTGCCAGCAGTTTCGTGGGGGATTCCTACGAGCAGTACTTC. Residues: CASSFVGDSYEQYF.

V is TRBV4-2 and J is TRBJ2-5; TRBD1 matches 8 bases. V was clipped by 1 base and J by 5 bases; unmatched bases: 6. The CDR3 spans 15 residues. The germline CDR1 and CDR2 sequences are LGHNA and YNFKEQ. The CDR3 sequence: CASSQGTGSSETQYF. The CDR3 coding sequence is TGTGCCAGCAGCCAAGGGACAGGGAGTTCGGAGACCCAGTACTTC.

The V and J genes are TRBV10-3 and TRBJ2-6, with unresolved D. Trimming removed 0 bases from V and 0 bases from J, with 15 bases in between. The length of the CDR3 is 19 residues. CDR1 is ENHRY and CDR2 is SYGVKD in the germline V gene. The CDR3 region is CAISESYWAQDSGANVLTF. The CDR3 DNA sequence: TGTGCCATCAGTGAGTCATATTGGGCCCAAGACTCTGGGGCCAACGTCCTGACTTTC.

J is TRBJ2-2 and V is TRBV25-1; tentatively, D is TRBD1 (6 bases). In germline, CDR1 is MGHDK, CDR2 SYGVNS. The CDR3 contains 17 residues. V was trimmed by 4 bases and J by 6 bases, leaving 21 bases between them. CDR3 protein: CASSGSRGQRGSGELFF. For the CDR3, the DNA is TGTGCCAGCAGTGGTTCTCGGGGTCAGAGGGGGTCCGGGGAGCTGTTTTTT.

V and J are TRBV20-1 and TRBJ1-2, with D perhaps matching TRBD1 (5 bases). The CDR3 has 13 amino acids. V was trimmed by 3 bases and J by 2 bases, leaving 10 bases between them. Germline V gene data show CDR1 as DFQATT and CDR2 as SNEGSKA (reference sequence). CDR3 DNA sequence: TGCAGTGCTAGGTTTCGGGGGAACTATGGCTACACCTTC. This encodes CSARFRGNYGYTF.

The V call is TRBV7-2, the J call TRBJ2-1; possible D gene TRBD1, 6 bases. CDR1 and CDR2 from the germline V gene are SGHTA and FQGNSA. Trimming removed 5 bases at V and 8 bases at J, with 13 bases between. The length of the CDR3 is 13 residues. The CDR3 here is CASSPTGIDEQFF. The CDR3 DNA is TGTGCCAGCAGCCCTACAGGGATCGATGAGCAGTTCTTC. The full variable domain, completed using reference TRBV7-2 and TRBJ2-1, is GAGVSQSPSNKVTEKGKDVELRCDPISGHTALYWYRQSLGQGLEFLIYFQGNSAPDKSGLPSDRFSAERTGGSVSTLTIQRTQQEDSAVYLCASSPTGIDEQFFGPGTRLTVL.